Reported below is one TCR beta chain. This specimen belongs to a study of blood T cell repertoires in COVID-19. Across the study: Sources were T cells, B-cell-depleted T cells, or PBMCs; the material itself was cDNA or gDNA.

In the original workflow: Scientists estimated how many nucleated cells there were by amplifying reference gene primers. Sequencing was performed with immunoSEQ multiplex PCR; in TCRdb, only in-frame clones are kept and a portion is missing. D and trimming were read from the DNA, whereas the V and J calls and clone size are those reported in that table. The sample lists 60,000 to 80,000 clones; 85% to 90% were seen once. V gave up 7 bases and J gave up 0 bases, with 12 bases separating them. Germline lookup yields CDR1 SNHLY and CDR2 FYNNEI. The CDR3 loop spans 15 amino acids. The receptor's source is a man in his sixties or seventies with acute or convalescent COVID-19. Sequenced sample: peripheral blood. J is TRBJ2-2 and V is TRBV2, with TRBD1 as a possible D gene (7 bases). CDR3 in DNA: TGTGCCAGCACGCGGGACAGCTCGAACACCGGGGAGCTGTTTTTT. Protein: CASTRDSSNTGELFF.